The entry below gives a single TCR beta chain sequence along with its context. Its antigen is unidentified. The data are from a study of shared clonotypes between healthy human individuals. Notes on the study in general: Larger estimated richness was generally seen in naive subsets than in memory subsets. Clonotype sharing among the donors was expected to vary with sequencing depth. Depth was large, yet rarefaction showed that sorted-subset sequencing was incomplete.

This table comes from immunoSEQ multiplex PCR, and its TCRdb copy is limited to in-frame clones, with some not included. The data hold some 600,000 clones, with about 95% observed a single time. This CDR3 spans 15 amino acids. Trimming took 0 bases from V and 8 from J, leaving 14 bases between them. The germline CDR1 and CDR2 sequences are SGDLS and YYNGEE. CD45RO negativity and positive selection for CCR7 defined naive CD8 cells, a population that excluded terminally differentiated effector memory CD45RA+ cells. The sample comprised naive CD8+ T cells sorted from blood. The V and J genes are TRBV9 and TRBJ1-4, with no clear D. This receptor was identified in a woman aged 30 to 39 in good health. CDR3 residues: CASSVGGLLAEKLFF. CDR3 DNA sequence: TGTGCCAGCAGCGTAGGAGGGCTCCTAGCGGAAAAACTGTTTTTT. The variable domain in full, completed from reference TRBV9 and TRBJ1-4, reads DSGVTQTPKHLITATGQRVTLRCSPRSGDLSVYWYQQSLDQGLQFLIQYYNGEERAKGNILERFSAQQFPDLHSELNLSSLELGDSALYFCASSVGGLLAEKLFFGSGTQLSVL.